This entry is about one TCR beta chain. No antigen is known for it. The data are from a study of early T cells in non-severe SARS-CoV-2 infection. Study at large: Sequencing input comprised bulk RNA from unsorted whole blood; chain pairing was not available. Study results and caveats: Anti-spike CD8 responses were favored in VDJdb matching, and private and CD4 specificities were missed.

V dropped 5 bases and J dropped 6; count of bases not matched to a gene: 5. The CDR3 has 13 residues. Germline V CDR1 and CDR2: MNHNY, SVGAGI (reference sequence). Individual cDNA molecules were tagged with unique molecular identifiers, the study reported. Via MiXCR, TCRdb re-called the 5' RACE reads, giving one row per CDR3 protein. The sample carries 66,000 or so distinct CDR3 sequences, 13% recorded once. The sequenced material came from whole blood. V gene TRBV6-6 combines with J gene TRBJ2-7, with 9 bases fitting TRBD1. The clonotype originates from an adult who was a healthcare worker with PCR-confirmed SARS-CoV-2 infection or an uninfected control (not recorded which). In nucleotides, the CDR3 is TGTGCCAGCAGTGCCACAGGGGGCTCCGAGCAGTACTTC. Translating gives CASSATGGSEQYF.